This is a list of T cell receptor beta chains from one sample in a study of a mutant IDH1 vaccine in newly diagnosed glioma. Sequencing was performed with immunoSEQ multiplex PCR; in TCRdb, only in-frame clones are kept and a portion is missing. The sample gives under 70,000 clones, about 80% of which show up once; 3% to 4% is in the top ten. No antigen has been assigned to these receptors. Specimen: PBMCs, collected from a glioma patient whose treatment included an IDH1 peptide vaccine. The source of these receptors is a man aged 25 to 45 with glioma. The CDR3 runs from the conserved cysteine through the conserved F or W. D genes are given only for firm matches. Size tells how often a clone was seen (once, few, many) or the class of an expanded clone, and some rows leave it out.

.,TRBV5-1,TRBD2,TRBJ2-1,TGCGCCAGCAGCCCACAGACTAGCGGGGGGAACAATGAGCAGTTCTTC,CASSPQTSGGNNEQFF
.,TRBV27,TRBD1,TRBJ2-7,TGTGCCAGCAGTAGGACAGGGTTGTACGAGCAGTACTTC,CASSRTGLYEQYF
.,TRBV25-1,.,TRBJ2-7,TGTGCCAGCAAGGCGGGACATCCTCAAGAAGGGTCCTACGAGCAGTACTTC,CASKAGHPQEGSYEQYF
.,TRBV19,TRBD1,TRBJ1-2,TGTGCCAGTAGTACCCGGGACAGGGCAGATTATGGCTACACCTTC,CASSTRDRADYGYTF
once,TRBV27,.,TRBJ2-2,TGTGCCAGCAGTTTAAAAGGGAGAGGAAACACCGGGGAGCTGTTTTTT,CASSLKGRGNTGELFF
medium-sized,TRBV19,.,TRBJ1-5,TGTGCCAGTAGTATCGGCGGGGGCAGGAGCAATCAGCCCCAGCATTTT,CASSIGGGRSNQPQHF
.,TRBV5-1,.,TRBJ2-3,TGCGCCAGCAGCGGGCGCAGGACTCGAGGGGGAACCCGCACAGATACGCAGTATTTT,CASSGRRTRGGTRTDTQYF
.,TRBV5-4,.,TRBJ1-1,TGTGCCAGCAGCCGCTCGGGAGGGTCAGGGACTGAAGCTTTCTTT,CASSRSGGSGTEAFF
.,TRBV19,TRBD1,TRBJ1-5,TGTGCCAGCCTAGACAGGGGCCTCGCAGGAGCCCAGCATTTT,CASLDRGLAGAQHF
.,TRBV11-3,.,TRBJ2-5,TGTGCCAGCAGCCGTCAGGAACAAGAGACCCAGTACTTC,CASSRQEQETQYF
.,TRBV7-8,.,TRBJ1-5,TGTGCCAGCAGCTTATTTCAGGGTGAAGTGACTGTTGTGAAGCCCCAGCATTTT,CASSLFQGEVTVVKPQHF
.,TRBV30,.,TRBJ1-1,TGTGCCTGGAGTTTGGGGGGTGAAGCTTTCTTT,CAWSLGGEAFF
.,TRBV6-4,.,TRBJ1-1,TGTGCCAGCAGGTTCCAAATGAACACTGAAGCTTTCTTT,CASRFQMNTEAFF
.,TRBV6-1,TRBD1,TRBJ2-7,TGTGCCAGCAGCGACAGGGGGGGGCGGGCCTACGAGCAGTACTTC,CASSDRGGRAYEQYF
.,TRBV5-1,TRBD1,TRBJ1-4,TGCGCCAGCAGCCAGACAGGGGGCCTTGAAAAACTGTTTTTT,CASSQTGGLEKLFF
.,TRBV5-1,.,TRBJ2-7,TGCGCCAGCAGAGTAGCGGAGATCTCCTACGAGCAGTACTTC,CASRVAEISYEQYF
.,TRBV5-1,.,TRBJ2-1,TGCGCCAGCAGCTTGCTAGAAACAGGGTACAATGAGCAGTTCTTC,CASSLLETGYNEQFF
.,TRBV15,.,TRBJ2-2,TGTGCCACCAGCAGATCGTTAGGGGATGGCGGGGAGCTGTTTTTT,CATSRSLGDGGELFF
.,TRBV5-5,TRBD1,TRBJ2-7,TGTGCCAGCAGCCGACCGGGACAGGGGGCCTACGAGCAGTACTTC,CASSRPGQGAYEQYF
.,TRBV7-2,.,TRBJ2-2,TGTGCCAGCAGCTCCGCGCTAGGGCGGGGCACCGGGGAGCTGTTTTTT,CASSSALGRGTGELFF
.,TRBV6-5,.,TRBJ2-6,TGTGCCAGCCGGGCCCACTTCTCTGGGGCCAACGTCCTGACTTTC,CASRAHFSGANVLTF
.,TRBV5-1,TRBD1,TRBJ1-2,TGCGCCAGCACTTTGGGGACAGATTTTAGCTATGGCTACACCTTC,CASTLGTDFSYGYTF
.,TRBV6-6,.,TRBJ1-5,TGTGCCAGCATTGGACAGTTATATAGCAATCAGCCCCAGCATTTT,CASIGQLYSNQPQHF
.,TRBV6-4,TRBD2,TRBJ2-1,TGTGCCAGCAGTGACTCCGGGGGGGCCTACAATGAGCAGTTCTTC,CASSDSGGAYNEQFF
once,TRBV5-1,.,TRBJ1-2,TGCGCCAGCAGCTCTCCGGGACACCTCGGACCAAACTATGGCTACACCTTC,CASSSPGHLGPNYGYTF
.,TRBV7-9,.,TRBJ1-3,TGTGCCAGCAGCGGCAGGGATGCTGGAAACACCATATATTTT,CASSGRDAGNTIYF
few,TRBV6-1,.,TRBJ1-1,TGTGCCAGCACGAGGGGGAGGGGCATGAACACTGAAGCTTTCTTT,CASTRGRGMNTEAFF
.,TRBV19,.,TRBJ2-7,TGTGCCAGTAGTATCAGCCGGACACCGGTCTACGAGCAGTACTTC,CASSISRTPVYEQYF
.,TRBV5-1,.,TRBJ1-3,TGCGCCAGCGCCACCGGGGACTCTGGAAACACCATATATTTT,CASATGDSGNTIYF
.,TRBV5-1,.,TRBJ2-6,TGCGCCAGCAGCTTGGCCCCGGATACTAGCTCTGGGGCCAACGTCCTGACTTTC,CASSLAPDTSSGANVLTF
.,TRBV7-8,TRBD1,TRBJ1-2,TGTGCCAGCAGCTTGGGACAGGGCGGGGATGGCTACACCTTC,CASSLGQGGDGYTF
.,TRBV4-2,.,TRBJ1-1,TGTGCCAGCAGCCAAGACGGGTTGAACACTGAAGCTTTCTTT,CASSQDGLNTEAFF
.,TRBV7-9,TRBD1,TRBJ1-3,TGTGCCGGTGCGGGACAGGGGACCGCCACCATATATTTT,CAGAGQGTATIYF
.,TRBV27,.,TRBJ1-6,TGTGCCAGCACCCGGACACCCGTCTATAATTCACCCCTCCACTTT,CASTRTPVYNSPLHF
.,TRBV19,.,TRBJ1-1,TGTGCCAGTAGGACGACAGGAGCCCCTGAAGCTTTCTTT,CASRTTGAPEAFF
.,TRBV5-1,TRBD1,TRBJ1-6,TGCGCCAGCAGCTTCCTGACAGGGGAGGGATATAATTCACCCCTCCACTTT,CASSFLTGEGYNSPLHF
.,TRBV5-4,.,TRBJ2-2,TGTGCCAGCAGCTTGGACAGGAACACCGGGGAGCTGTTTTTT,CASSLDRNTGELFF
few,TRBV5-4,.,TRBJ1-1,TGTGCCAGCAGCTGGGGGCCCTCCTGGTCTAGTGAAGCTTTCTTT,CASSWGPSWSSEAFF
.,TRBV29-1,.,TRBJ2-1,TGCAGCGTCCCCTTGGGGGGTTCCCGGGCGCAGTTCTTC,CSVPLGGSRAQFF
.,TRBV25-1,.,TRBJ1-6,TGTGCCAGCAGTGATCCTGAGACATGGGCACCCCTCCACTTT,CASSDPETWAPLHF
.,TRBV29-1,.,TRBJ2-3,TGCAGCGTTGCTCGGTCACAAAATGGGGATACGCAGTATTTT,CSVARSQNGDTQYF
.,TRBV5-1,TRBD1,TRBJ2-7,TGCGCCAGCAGCCCCACCGGGACAGGGAACTACGAGCAGTACTTC,CASSPTGTGNYEQYF